The TCR beta chain described here comes from a study of shared clonotypes between healthy human individuals. Some clones are missing from TCRdb's copy, which holds only in-frame ones; the method was immunoSEQ multiplex PCR. The table shows 850,000 to 1,200,000 clones, with about 77% occurring only once. Overall study results and limits: Clonotype sharing among donors was expected to depend on sequencing depth. A handful of donors shared about 4.5% of their naive CD4 clonotypes. Compared with clonotypes that all four donors shared, non-shared clonotypes had lower generation probabilities.

It was into CD45RA+ naive and CD45RA-negative memory subsets that the CD4+ cells were split. CDR1 MNHNS and CDR2 SASEGT come from the germline V gene. The CDR3 contains 15 residues. V was pared by 5 bases and J by 7 bases, with 8 bases of the junction left unmatched. About this clone: What it binds is unknown.

The sequenced sample was memory CD4+ T cells sorted from blood. Subset here: CD45RA-negative fraction. This sequence joins TRBV6-1 and TRBJ1-6, with 7 bases identical to TRBD1. This TCR was recovered from a man aged 18 to 29 in good health. CDR3 DNA: TGTGCCAGCAGTAAACAGGGGAACGGGAATTCACCCCTCCACTTT. It codes for CASSKQGNGNSPLHF.